The clone carrying this T cell receptor (beta chain) has only a few counts. This entry belongs to a study of identical twins. V was clipped by 3 bases and J by 1 base; unmatched bases: 4. This CDR3 has 15 amino acids. Germline-derived CDR1 and CDR2 are KGHSH and LQKENI. TCRdb re-called the 5' RACE reads through MiXCR, storing one row per CDR3 protein. In the table there are about 530,000 distinct CDR3 sequences, about 15% of which are singletons. The same sample was also studied in work on yellow fever vaccine responses in identical twins.

The sample comprised CD4+ T cells sorted from blood. This rearrangement joins TRBV18 to TRBJ1-1; TRBD1 matches at 8 bases. This sequence originates from a young woman in good health. As DNA, the CDR3 is TGTGCCAGCTCACCGAGGACAGGGTGGAACACTGAAGCTTTCTTT. This sequence encodes CASSPRTGWNTEAFF. The complete variable domain, with remaining parts taken from reference TRBV18 and TRBJ1-1, reads NAGVMQNPRHLVRRRGQEARLRCSPMKGHSHVYWYRQLPEEGLKFMVYLQKENIIDESGMPKERFSAEFPKEGPSILRIQQVVRGDSAAYFCASSPRTGWNTEAFFGQGTRLTVV.